The clone carrying this T cell receptor beta chain has more than one count but fewer than ten. The target antigen is unknown. Germline V lookup: CDR1 LGHNT, CDR2 FRNRAP. V was trimmed by 6 bases and J by 6 bases, leaving 12 bases between them. This CDR3 region has 13 residues. Exclusion followed for patients with uncontrolled infection, other autoimmune disease, pregnancy or lactation. Fresh peripheral blood, 8 to 10 ml, was the source of the PBMCs. The data were taken from a study of T cells in Graves' hyperthyroidism and ophthalmopathy. Study conclusions and caveats: Among thyroid clonotypes expanded above 0.001, most also appeared in blood.

Researchers amplified the TCR beta CDR3 regions from RNA transcripts. HTBI primers were the set used in a first-round RT-PCR of the TCR CDR3. TCRdb redid the calling of the multiplex PCR reads with MiXCR, one entry per CDR3 protein. The sample carries roughly 500,000 distinct CDR3 sequences, 20% to 25% recorded once. Sequencing input: blood. The sequence was obtained from a woman in her 70s with Graves' ophthalmopathy. The V call is TRBV12-5, the J call TRBJ2-1, with a tentative D call TRBD2 (6 bases). DNA of the CDR3: TGTGCTAGTGGGGGGTTGGGACTCAATGAGCAGTTCTTC. Amino acid sequence: CASGGLGLNEQFF. Based on the CDR3 plus reference TRBV12-5 and TRBJ2-1, the full variable domain is DARVTQTPRHKVTEMGQEVTMRCQPILGHNTVFWYRQTMMQGLELLAYFRNRAPLDDSGMPKDRFSAEMPDATLATLKIQPSEPRDSAVYFCASGGLGLNEQFFGPGTRLTVL.